The sequence of this T cell receptor (beta chain) was determined in a study of blood T cell repertoires in COVID-19. As for the study in general: Specimens from acute and convalescent COVID-19 originated in the United States, Italy and Spain. T cells, B-cell-depleted T cells, or PBMCs supplied cDNA or gDNA.

In the original workflow: Reference gene primer amplification in the assay estimated nucleated cell counts. Profiled with immunoSEQ multiplex PCR; TCRdb holds only in-frame clones, not every one. V and J calls and clone size are as listed in that table; D and trimming were resolved from the DNA. The table shows about 200,000 clones, with roughly 80% occurring only once. In regard to this clone: This sample also contains other DNA sequences that code for the same CDR3.

The CDR3 spans 13 residues. Germline V gene sequence: CDR1 SNHLY, CDR2 FYNNEI. V shed 5 bases, J shed 6 bases, and the junction held 4 bases outside the gene matches. Input material: peripheral blood. This chain connects TRBV2 to TRBJ1-5; 7 bases match TRBD1. The TCR was taken from a woman in her 70s with acute or convalescent COVID-19. CDR3 in DNA: TGTGCCAGCAGTCGACAGGGCTCTCAGCCCCAGCATTTT. The encoded protein is CASSRQGSQPQHF.